This TCR beta chain was identified in a study of cytomegalovirus exposure and HLA in healthy donors. Study details: Earlier, 100 million to 120 million unique TCR beta sequences were recovered from 200 million or so T cells by an analysis. Study outcomes and limitations: In the analysis, some V segments, TRBV6-2 and TRBV6-3 included, were excluded as indistinguishable. Analysis was carried out at a later point, and it linked a missense DCLRE1C variant to TCR beta V- and J-gene trimming.

Healthy bone marrow donors made up the cohort. On this clone itself: Its specificity is not known.

PCR employed 60 Vbeta and 13 Jbeta primers. Only in-frame clones appear in the TCRdb table, and some are missing; sequencing was by immunoSEQ multiplex PCR. The data hold 190,000 or so clones, with under 85% observed a single time. Trimming at V came to 5 bases and at J to 8 bases, leaving 10 bases not matched to a gene. Germline CDR1 reads MNHEY; CDR2 reads SVGAGI. The CDR3 loop spans 14 amino acids. The TCR sequence derives from a woman between 45 and 65 years old in good health and CMV-seropositive. Sample: PBMCs. V and J are TRBV6-5 and TRBJ1-2; 8 bases agree with TRBD1. The CDR3 DNA is TGTGCCAGCAGTGAAGTCAGGGGGCGTACAGGCTACACCTTC. Translated, it gives CASSEVRGRTGYTF.